The 14 T cell receptor beta chains presented below share a single source sample, sequenced in a study of OX40 agonist ivuxolimab in advanced cancers. Generated by immunoSEQ multiplex PCR, the TCRdb table keeps only in-frame clones and is missing some. The sample yields 75,000 to 100,000 clones, over 75% seen once. The sequenced sample was CD4+ or CD8+ T cells sorted from blood, obtained in a trial of the OX40 agonist ivuxolimab. These receptors all stem from an adult with an advanced solid tumor such as melanoma, head and neck, liver or kidney cancer.

The chain uses TRBV19 and TRBJ2-1; 9 bases agree with TRBD1. The CDR3 consists of 17 residues. Per the germline V gene, CDR1 is LNHDA and CDR2 is SQIVND (reference sequence). After removal of 3 bases from V and 3 bases from J, the junction contained 9 bases not matched to a gene. The CDR3 loop is CASSIEPGQGFYNEQFF. The CDR3, as DNA: TGTGCCAGTAGTATTGAACCGGGACAGGGTTTCTACAATGAGCAGTTCTTC.

The CDR3 sequence is CASSREGNGYNEQFF. The DNA of the CDR3 is TGTGCCAGCAGCCGGGAGGGCAATGGGTACAATGAGCAGTTCTTC. This chain connects TRBV5-8 to TRBJ2-1, with 8 positions matching TRBD2. CDR1 and CDR2 (germline): SGHTS, YDEGEE. Losses at the gene ends were 4 bases for V and 4 bases for J; bases not matched to a gene: 7. CDR3 length equals 15 residues.

The CDR3 sequence: CASSLRARETQYF. The CDR3 DNA follows: TGTGCCAGCAGCTTACGGGCGCGGGAGACCCAGTACTTC. The J gene is TRBJ2-5, the V gene TRBV11-1; the D is unclear. Per germline, CDR1 SGHAT and CDR2 FQDESV (reference sequence). The V end lost 2 bases, the J end lost 5 bases, and 9 bases lay between the germline ends. CDR3 size: 13 residues.

This clone was seen only once. The rearrangement links TRBV19 to TRBJ1-2; perhaps TRBD1 as D (6 bases). The CDR3 length is 15 residues. Germline CDR1 and CDR2: LNHDA and SQIVND (reference sequence). V was clipped by 6 bases and J by 8 bases, with 22 bases between them. The chain's CDR3 is CASRAGTSEVRGYTF. CDR3 coding DNA: TGTGCCAGTAGGGCCGGGACATCCGAAGTAAGGGGCTACACCTTC.

This chain links TRBV10-3 with TRBJ2-3; TRBD2 matches at 13 bases. This CDR3 is built from 16 residues. CDR1 and CDR2 from the germline V gene are ENHRY and SYGVKD. V shed 5 bases, J shed 5 bases, and the junction held 7 bases outside the gene matches. The CDR3 region is CAISLLAGGPGDTQYF. CDR3 nucleotides: TGTGCCATCAGTCTACTAGCGGGAGGGCCGGGAGATACGCAGTATTTT.

The rearrangement joins TRBV10-3 to TRBJ2-1; 8 nucleotides align to TRBD2. Trimming took 9 bases from V and 7 from J; bases not matched to a gene: 14. The CDR3 covers 15 residues. Looked up from germline, CDR1 is ENHRY and CDR2 is SYGVKD. CDR3 sequence: CAIGFLGGGQNEQFF. The DNA for the CDR3 is TGTGCCATTGGGTTTCTCGGGGGGGGACAAAATGAGCAGTTCTTC.

The chain has TRBV5-1 and TRBJ1-3; D unclear. Trimming took 0 bases from V and 0 from J, leaving 7 bases between them. The CDR3 contains 15 residues. Germline lookup yields CDR1 SGHRS and CDR2 YFSETQ. DNA for the CDR3: TGCGCCAGCAGCTTGGCGGTCAGCTCTGGAAACACCATATATTTT. This translates into CASSLAVSSGNTIYF.

The chain joins TRBV11-2 to TRBJ2-2; TRBD1 matches 7 bases. Trimming removed 5 bases from V and 4 bases from J; junction bases left unmatched: 10. Germline CDR1 SGHAT, CDR2 FQNNGV. The CDR3 totals 16 residues. CDR3 DNA: TGTGCCAGCAGCCCGAGCCGGGACAGCGGCACCGGGGAGCTGTTTTTT. This encodes CASSPSRDSGTGELFF.

The chain links TRBV5-1 to TRBJ2-5, with 7 bases that match TRBD1. The V gene's germline CDR1 is SGHRS and CDR2 YFSETQ. This CDR3 has 14 residues. With V trimmed by 1 base and J by 5 bases, 5 bases remained unmatched. The CDR3 region has the DNA TGCGCCAGCAGCTTGAACAGGGGAGCGGAGACCCAGTACTTC. Translated: CASSLNRGAETQYF.

The chain combines TRBV28 with TRBJ2-3, with D unclear. CDR1 and CDR2 (germline): MDHEN, SYDVKM. The CDR3 has 11 residues. Trimming left V 1 base short and J 4 bases short, with 0 bases between. CDR3 sequence reads: CASSLSDTQYF. The CDR3 DNA reads TGTGCCAGCAGTTTATCAGATACGCAGTATTTT. Based on the CDR3 plus reference TRBV28 and TRBJ2-3, the full variable domain is DVKVTQSSRYLVKRTGEKVFLECVQDMDHENMFWYRQDPGLGLRLIYFSYDVKMKEKGDIPEGYSVSREKKERFSLILESASTNQTSMYLCASSLSDTQYFGPGTRLTVL.

This clone was seen just once. The chain combines TRBV19 with TRBJ2-1, with 7 bases that match TRBD1. This CDR3 comprises 13 residues. Germline V gene data show CDR1 as LNHDA and CDR2 as SQIVND (reference sequence). Losses at the gene ends were 7 bases for V and 8 bases for J; bases not matched to a gene: 8. The CDR3 DNA reads TGTGCCAGTACTCCCCACAGGGGTGATGAGCAGTTCTTC. Protein sequence: CASTPHRGDEQFF. Based on the CDR3 plus reference TRBV19 and TRBJ2-1, the full variable domain is DGGITQSPKYLFRKEGQNVTLSCEQNLNHDAMYWYRQDPGQGLRLIYYSQIVNDFQKGDIAEGYSVSREKKESFPLTVTSAQKNPTAFYLCASTPHRGDEQFFGPGTRLTVL.

The chain combines TRBV5-1 with TRBJ2-1; D unclear. Germline assignment: CDR1 SGHRS and CDR2 YFSETQ. The CDR3 loop spans 14 amino acids. Trimming pared 1 base from V and 8 bases from J, leaving 13 bases between. CDR3 coding DNA: TGCGCCAGCAGCTTGTTTAGGTCGGTGGATGAGCAGTTCTTC. Protein: CASSLFRSVDEQFF. Variable domain in full (rest from reference TRBV5-1 and TRBJ2-1): KAGVTQTPRYLIKTRGQQVTLSCSPISGHRSVSWYQQTPGQGLQFLFEYFSETQRNKGNFPGRFSGRQFSNSRSEMNVSTLELGDSALYLCASSLFRSVDEQFFGPGTRLTVL.

The V gene is TRBV11-2, the J gene TRBJ1-3, with a possible D match to TRBD1 (5 bases). V dropped 4 bases and J dropped 0 bases, with 13 bases sitting between them. CDR1 is SGHAT, CDR2 FQNNGV, per germline. This CDR3 has 16 amino acids. The CDR3 region has the DNA TGTGCCAGCAGCTCTGGGGCGGCTCACTCTGGAAACACCATATATTTT. It translates to CASSSGAAHSGNTIYF. The full variable domain, its missing parts supplied by reference TRBV11-2 and TRBJ1-3, is EAGVAQSPRYKIIEKRQSVAFWCNPISGHATLYWYQQILGQGPKLLIQFQNNGVVDDSQLPKDRFSAERLKGVDSTLKIQPAKLEDSAVYLCASSSGAAHSGNTIYFGEGSWLTVV.

J is TRBJ2-2 and V is TRBV27; 14 positions agree with TRBD2. Looked up from germline, CDR1 is MNHEY and CDR2 is SMNVEV (reference sequence). The V gene end was trimmed by 2 bases and the J gene end by 5 bases; junction bases not matched to a gene: 4. This CDR3 region has 17 residues. The DNA of the CDR3 is TGTGCCAGCAGTTTACGGGGACTAGCGGGAGTGACCGGGGAGCTGTTTTTT. It codes for CASSLRGLAGVTGELFF.